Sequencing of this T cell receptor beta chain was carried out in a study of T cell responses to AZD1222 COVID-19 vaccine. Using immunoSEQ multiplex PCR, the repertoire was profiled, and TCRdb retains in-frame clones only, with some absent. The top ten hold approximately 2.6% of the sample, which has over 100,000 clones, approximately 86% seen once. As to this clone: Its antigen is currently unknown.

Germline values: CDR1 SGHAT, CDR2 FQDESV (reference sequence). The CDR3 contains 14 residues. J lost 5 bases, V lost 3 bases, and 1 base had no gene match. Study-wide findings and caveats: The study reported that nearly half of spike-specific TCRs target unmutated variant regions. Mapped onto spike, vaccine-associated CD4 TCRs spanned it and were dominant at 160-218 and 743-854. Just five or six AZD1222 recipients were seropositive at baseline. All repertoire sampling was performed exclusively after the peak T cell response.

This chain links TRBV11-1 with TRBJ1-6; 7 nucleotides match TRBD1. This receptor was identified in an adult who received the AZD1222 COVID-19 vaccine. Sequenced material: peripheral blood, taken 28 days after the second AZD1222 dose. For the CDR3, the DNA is TGTGCCAGCAGCTTTGGACAGGATAATTCACCCCTCCACTTT. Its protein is CASSFGQDNSPLHF.